Shown below are 20 T cell receptor beta chains from a single sample sequenced in a study of cytomegalovirus exposure and HLA in healthy donors. Profiling relied on immunoSEQ multiplex PCR, and the TCRdb table lists in-frame clones only, not all of them. Of roughly 200,000 clones in the sample, approximately 89% were seen once. The sample taken for sequencing was PBMCs. The source of these receptors is a man aged 30 to 45 in good health and CMV-seropositive.

The genes are TRBV18 and TRBJ1-5; D may be TRBD1 (6 bases). V lost 5 bases, J lost 4 bases, and 15 bases lay in between. CDR1 KGHSH and CDR2 LQKENI come from the germline V gene. CDR3 length: 15 residues. Written as DNA, the CDR3 is TGTGCCAGCTCATGGGATGGACAGCCAAATCAGCCCCAGCATTTT. It yields the protein CASSWDGQPNQPQHF. Variable domain in full (rest from reference TRBV18 and TRBJ1-5): NAGVMQNPRHLVRRRGQEARLRCSPMKGHSHVYWYRQLPEEGLKFMVYLQKENIIDESGMPKERFSAEFPKEGPSILRIQQVVRGDSAAYFCASSWDGQPNQPQHFGDGTRLSIL.

The J gene is TRBJ2-1, the V gene TRBV6-5; D not certain. Germline V CDR1 and CDR2: MNHEY, SVGAGI. This CDR3 region has 12 residues. V was shortened by 2 bases and J by 10 bases, with 9 bases between the two germline ends. Written as DNA, the CDR3 is TGTGCCAGCAGTTACGGGTTAGGGGAGCAGTTCTTC. As protein: CASSYGLGEQFF.

This chain joins TRBV19 and TRBJ1-1; tentative D call: TRBD1 (5 bases). The V gene's germline CDR1 is LNHDA and CDR2 SQIVND (reference sequence). CDR3 length: 13 amino acids. Trimming cost V 5 bases and J 5 bases, with 12 bases left between them. The CDR3 spells CASSFRWGTEAFF. As DNA, the CDR3 is TGTGCCAGTAGTTTCAGGTGGGGGACTGAAGCTTTCTTT.

This CDR3 is CASSQEGGLAGAGSYEQYF. DNA of the CDR3: TGCGCCAGCAGCCAAGAAGGAGGACTAGCGGGGGCCGGTTCCTACGAGCAGTACTTC. V usage is TRBV4-3 and J usage is TRBJ2-7, with 13 bases identical to TRBD2. The CDR3 runs 19 residues. V was pared by 0 bases and J by 1 base, with 9 bases of the junction left unmatched. Germline V gives CDR1 LGHNA, CDR2 YSLEER.

Concerning this clone: Other DNA sequences of this sample code for an identical CDR3. The rearrangement uses TRBV5-1 and TRBJ2-5; 9 bases map to TRBD2. Germline values: CDR1 SGHRS, CDR2 YFSETQ. The J segment lost 5 bases and the V segment lost 4 bases, leaving 6 bases of the junction unmatched. The CDR3 is made up of 14 amino acids. Here the CDR3 reads CASSKGLAGETQYF. As DNA, the CDR3 is TGCGCCAGCAGCAAGGGACTAGCTGGGGAGACCCAGTACTTC.

This clone has more than one count but fewer than ten. J is TRBJ1-1 and V is TRBV27; tentative D call: TRBD1 (5 bases). In germline, CDR1 is MNHEY, CDR2 SMNVEV (reference sequence). The CDR3 runs to 13 residues. V lost 6 bases and J lost 7, with 15 bases in between. The CDR3 region has the DNA TGTGCCAGCAGCCGGGACCGCAGCCGTGAAGCTTTCTTT. Protein product: CASSRDRSREAFF.

This chain joins TRBV7-2 and TRBJ1-1; the D gene is possibly TRBD1 (5 bases). From germline, CDR1 is SGHTA and CDR2 FQGNSA. Trimming pared 5 bases from V and 5 bases from J, leaving 15 bases between. CDR3 length: 14 residues. The CDR3 reads CASSARQTGTEAFF. The CDR3 nucleotides are TGTGCCAGCAGCGCTAGACAGACGGGGACTGAAGCTTTCTTT.

The chain uses TRBV6-1 and TRBJ2-1; D gene uncertain. Germline-derived CDR1 and CDR2 are MNHNS and SASEGT. V was clipped by 5 bases and J by 6 bases, with 8 bases between them. This CDR3 region has 12 residues. DNA of the CDR3: TGTGCCAGCAGTTTGGATCGCAATGAGCAGTTCTTC. Amino acids: CASSLDRNEQFF.

This chain connects TRBV29-1 to TRBJ1-1; 8 nucleotides align to TRBD1. This CDR3 has 13 amino acids. The V segment lost 1 base and the J segment 4 bases; nucleotides outside the gene matches: 2. The germline CDR1 and CDR2 sequences are SQVTM and ANQGSEA. The CDR3 is CSVEGTGSTEAFF. The CDR3 bases are TGCAGCGTTGAAGGGACAGGGAGCACTGAAGCTTTCTTT.

V and J are TRBV19 and TRBJ1-5; 7 bases line up with TRBD1. V dropped 1 base and J dropped 11; count of bases not matched to a gene: 11. This CDR3 is built from 15 residues. Germline V gives CDR1 LNHDA, CDR2 SQIVND (reference sequence). The CDR3 nucleotides are TGTGCCAGTAGTATAGGCACAGGGGTTTCGGTGTCCCAGCATTTT. Its translation: CASSIGTGVSVSQHF. Full variable domain (rest looked up from reference TRBV19 and TRBJ1-5): DGGITQSPKYLFRKEGQNVTLSCEQNLNHDAMYWYRQDPGQGLRLIYYSQIVNDFQKGDIAEGYSVSREKKESFPLTVTSAQKNPTAFYLCASSIGTGVSVSQHFGDGTRLSIL.

Here the CDR3 DNA reads TGTGCCAGCAGCTCAGCCGGGACCCCACATGAGCAGTTCTTC. Its translation is CASSSAGTPHEQFF. The chain joins TRBV7-3 to TRBJ2-1, with D possibly called TRBD1 or TRBD2 (5 bases each). The germline gives CDR1 SGHTA, CDR2 FQGTGA. This CDR3 contains 14 residues. The germline V and J ends were trimmed by 4 bases and 8 bases, with 15 bases remaining between them.

This clone was recorded once. Distinct nucleotide sequences in the sample also encode this CDR3. The chain carries TRBV7-9 and TRBJ2-7; maybe TRBD1 (6 bases). Trimming left V 5 bases short and J 1 base short, with 9 bases between. Per the germline V gene, CDR1 is SEHNR and CDR2 is FQNEAQ (reference sequence). CDR3 size: 13 residues. As DNA, the CDR3 is TGTGCCAGCAGCCCAGGACAGTCCTACGAGCAGTACTTC. It specifies CASSPGQSYEQYF.

CDR3 nucleotides: TGTGCCAGCAGTTTCCCGGGGGGGGCCTCGGATACGCAGTATTTT. Its protein is CASSFPGGASDTQYF. The rearrangement joins TRBV27 to TRBJ2-3, with TRBD2 identical over 8 bases. Germline values: CDR1 MNHEY, CDR2 SMNVEV (reference sequence). After removal of 3 bases from V and 6 bases from J, the junction contained 8 bases not matched to a gene. The CDR3 runs 15 residues.

J is TRBJ1-2 and V is TRBV5-1; 8 bases map to TRBD1. The J segment lost 6 bases and the V segment lost 0 bases, leaving 4 bases of the junction unmatched. This CDR3 is 14 amino acids long. Germline loops: CDR1 SGHRS, CDR2 YFSETQ. CDR3 nucleotides: TGCGCCAGCAGCTTGGACAGGGGGTTTGATGGCTACACCTTC. It yields the protein CASSLDRGFDGYTF.

This sequence joins TRBV7-9 and TRBJ2-7; D perhaps matches TRBD1 (6 bases). Trimming stripped 5 bases from V and 10 bases from J, with 18 bases between. The CDR3 is 13 residues long. Looked up from germline, CDR1 is SEHNR and CDR2 is FQNEAQ (reference sequence). CDR3 in amino acids: CASSPGQRYDQYF. CDR3 coding DNA: TGTGCCAGCAGCCCAGGACAGAGATATGATCAGTACTTC.

The chain couples TRBV14 to TRBJ1-6; unclear D gene. The CDR3 is made up of 13 amino acids. The germline CDR1 and CDR2 sequences are SGHDN and FVKESK. V was trimmed by 0 bases and J by 10 bases, leaving 7 bases between them. The CDR3 spells CASSQDRRSPLHF. In nucleotides, the CDR3 is TGTGCCAGCAGCCAAGATCGGAGGTCACCCCTCCACTTT.

The chain carries TRBV9 and TRBJ1-3; 7 positions match TRBD1. The V segment lost 3 bases and the J segment 1 base; nucleotides outside the gene matches: 4. The CDR3 extends over 15 amino acids. The V gene's germline CDR1 is SGDLS and CDR2 YYNGEE. The CDR3 loop is CASSDRQGSGNTIYF. CDR3 sequence (DNA): TGTGCCAGCAGCGATCGACAGGGATCTGGAAACACCATATATTTT.

V is TRBV2 and J is TRBJ1-6; D is unresolved. This CDR3 comprises 17 residues. The germline V gene encodes CDR1 SNHLY and CDR2 FYNNEI. The ends were cut back, 1 base at V and 2 bases at J, with 12 bases in the middle. The CDR3 reads CASSEVGRPPYNSPLHF. CDR3 DNA: TGTGCCAGCAGTGAAGTCGGGAGACCCCCCTATAATTCACCCCTCCACTTT. Drawing the rest from reference TRBV2 and TRBJ1-6, the complete variable domain is EPEVTQTPSHQVTQMGQEVILRCVPISNHLYFYWYRQILGQKVEFLVSFYNNEISEKSEIFDDQFSVERPDGSNFTLKIRSTKLEDSAMYFCASSEVGRPPYNSPLHFGNGTRLTVT.

This chain joins TRBV27 and TRBJ2-3, with 9 positions matching TRBD2. In germline, CDR1 is MNHEY, CDR2 SMNVEV (reference sequence). Losses at the gene ends were 3 bases for V and 2 bases for J; bases not matched to a gene: 3. The CDR3 totals 15 residues. The DNA of the CDR3 is TGTGCCAGCAGTTTCCAGCGGGGGGTCACAGATACGCAGTATTTT. Its translation is CASSFQRGVTDTQYF.

The chain combines TRBV5-1 with TRBJ1-3, with no clear D. From germline, CDR1 is SGHRS and CDR2 YFSETQ. V lost 4 bases to trimming and J lost 4 bases, with 9 bases between them. The CDR3 spans 13 residues. The CDR3 region is CASSLDPGNTIYF. In DNA, the CDR3 is TGCGCCAGCAGCCTGGACCCAGGAAACACCATATATTTT.